Listed below are T cell receptor beta chains from one sample, sequenced in a study of cytomegalovirus exposure and HLA in healthy donors. TCRdb's copy holds only in-frame clones and misses some; the assay was immunoSEQ multiplex PCR. The sample lists some 150,000 clones, about four fifths occurring once. The specimen sequenced was PBMCs. Receptors were obtained from a man aged 45-65 years in good health and CMV-seropositive. CDR3s include the opening cysteine and the closing phenylalanine or tryptophan. The D gene is left open where the match is weak. Some rows mark clone size as missing; the rest say once, few, many or name a class of expanded clone.

TRBJ1-5	TRBV10-2	-	-	TGCGCCAGCAGCGTTCAAGTGGGCCCCCAGCCCCAGCATTTT	CASSVQVGPQPQHF
TRBJ2-3	TRBV14	-	TRBD2	TGTGCCACCGCGCGGGGGTTAAGCACAGATACGCAGTATTTT	CATARGLSTDTQYF
TRBJ2-1	TRBV4-3	few	-	TGCGCCAGCAGCCACGCTTGGGGGCGGGAGCAGTTCTTC	CASSHAWGREQFF
TRBJ1-5	TRBV7-9	-	-	TGTGCCAGCAGCTTAGCCTACCCGGATCAGCCCCAGCATTTT	CASSLAYPDQPQHF
TRBJ2-7	TRBV7-9	-	-	TGTGCCAGCGCCGGCAGAGGGCTCGAGCAGTACTTC	CASAGRGLEQYF
TRBJ1-1	TRBV2	-	-	TGTGCCAGCAGGACCCGAGGAGGGAACACTGAAGCTTTCTTT	CASRTRGGNTEAFF
TRBJ1-5	TRBV7-3	-	-	TGTGCCAGCAGCTTAGGCGGGGGCAGCAATCAGCCCCAGCATTTT	CASSLGGGSNQPQHF
TRBJ1-1	TRBV6-5	few	TRBD1	TGTGCCAGCAGAAAAGGACAGGGGAACACTGAAGCTTTCTTT	CASRKGQGNTEAFF
TRBJ2-5	TRBV4-1	-	TRBD2	TGCGCCAGCAGCCAAGATAAAGCGGGGGGTATGAAGACCCAGTACTTC	CASSQDKAGGMKTQYF
TRBJ1-1	TRBV7-2	-	-	TGTGCCAGCAGCTTAGACGGGGCTGAAGCTTTCTTT	CASSLDGAEAFF
TRBJ2-7	TRBV29-1	-	-	TGCAGCGTTGATCGGGGGAGGGAGCAGTACTTC	CSVDRGREQYF
TRBJ1-2	TRBV5-4	-	TRBD1	TGTGCCAGCACCGGGACAGGGTCCAACTATGGCTACACCTTC	CASTGTGSNYGYTF
TRBJ1-1	TRBV10-3	-	TRBD1	TGTGCCATCAGCCGCCTTCCCCAGGGGGGTGCCACTGAAGCTTTCTTT	CAISRLPQGGATEAFF
TRBJ2-1	TRBV5-6	-	-	TGTGCCAGCAGCTTGGGAGGGAAACAACAGTTCTTC	CASSLGGKQQFF
TRBJ2-2	TRBV4-1	-	TRBD2	TGCGCCAGCACCTCAACCCCCTCCCCGACTAGCGGGAGGCTCATGAACACCGGGGAGCTGTTTTTT	CASTSTPSPTSGRLMNTGELFF
TRBJ2-1	TRBV7-9	-	-	TGTGCCAGCAGCTTAGGAATCACAATCTTAGCGCCCATCTACAATGAGCAGTTCTTC	CASSLGITILAPIYNEQFF
TRBJ2-7	TRBV28	-	-	TGTGCCAGCAGCACCGGGGCCTACGAGCAGTACTTC	CASSTGAYEQYF
TRBJ2-1	TRBV4-1	few	TRBD1	TGCGCCAGCAGCCAAGGGGACAGGGGGGCCTACAATGAGCAGTTCTTC	CASSQGDRGAYNEQFF
TRBJ1-1	TRBV15	-	-	TGTGCCACCAGCATAAGACAGGCTGACACTGAAGCTTTCTTT	CATSIRQADTEAFF
TRBJ2-3	TRBV29-1	-	-	TGCAGCGTTGGGTCCCGGGATACGCAGTATTTT	CSVGSRDTQYF
TRBJ2-7	TRBV2	-	-	TGTGCCAGCAGTGAAAACAGGGCGGGCGAGCAGTACTTC	CASSENRAGEQYF
TRBJ2-7	TRBV30	-	-	TGTGCCTGGAGTGTATCTGGACTCCTCTTCTACGAGCAGTACTTC	CAWSVSGLLFYEQYF
TRBJ2-6	TRBV28	few	-	TGTGCCAGCAGTGTCAGGGTCGCCGGGGCCAACGTCCTGACTTTC	CASSVRVAGANVLTF
TRBJ2-3	TRBV7-3	-	TRBD2	TGTGCCAGCAGCTTAGGAAGCGGGGGCACAGATACGCAGTATTTT	CASSLGSGGTDTQYF
TRBJ2-7	TRBV28	-	-	TGTGCCAGCAGTTTACCCCTCTACGAGCAGTACTTC	CASSLPLYEQYF
TRBJ1-5	TRBV7-8	-	TRBD1	TGTGCCAGCAGCTCAGGGGGACGCAATCAGCCCCAGCATTTT	CASSSGGRNQPQHF
TRBJ2-5	TRBV5-1	few	-	TGCGCCAGCAGCTCCGGGCGGGAAGGACAAGAGACCCAGTACTTC	CASSSGREGQETQYF
TRBJ2-7	TRBV19	-	-	TGTGCCAGTAGTATAGGTCTTGCCTACGAGCAGTACTTC	CASSIGLAYEQYF
TRBJ1-5	TRBV19	-	-	TGTGCCAGTAAGGTCAGGCGATATAGCAATCAGCCCCAGCATTTT	CASKVRRYSNQPQHF
TRBJ2-1	TRBV19	-	-	TGTGCCAGTAGTATAGATAGGCCGGAGGTGCAGTTCTTC	CASSIDRPEVQFF
TRBJ1-6	TRBV28	-	TRBD1	TGTGCCAGCAGTTTATCGGGACAGGGTTTGATATCCTATAATTCACCCCTCCACTTT	CASSLSGQGLISYNSPLHF
TRBJ2-4	TRBV10-3	-	-	TGTGCCATCAGTGAGTCGAGGTTGTCTAGCCAAAACATTCAGTACTTC	CAISESRLSSQNIQYF
TRBJ2-3	TRBV7-2	-	-	TGTGCCAGCAGCTGGGCCCACCAGGAGGGGACAGATACGCAGTATTTT	CASSWAHQEGTDTQYF
TRBJ1-1	TRBV9	-	-	TGTGCCAGCAGCCTTTCCGCGGCGGACACTGAAGCTTTCTTT	CASSLSAADTEAFF
TRBJ2-3	TRBV9	-	TRBD2	TGTGCCAGCAGCGTAGTTCCTAGCGGGAGGGCCGATGGCACAGATACGCAGTATTTT	CASSVVPSGRADGTDTQYF
TRBJ1-2	TRBV7-3	-	TRBD1	TGTGCCAGCAGCTCACGACAGGGAAATGGCTACACCTTC	CASSSRQGNGYTF
TRBJ2-7	TRBV11-3	-	-	TGTGCCAGCAGCCCCTCGTGGGCCAGTTCCGAGCAGTACTTC	CASSPSWASSEQYF
TRBJ1-5	TRBV28	-	-	TGTGCCAGCACCCTCCCATTCGCAGTTCTCAGCAATCAGCCCCAGCATTTT	CASTLPFAVLSNQPQHF
TRBJ2-7	TRBV29-1	-	TRBD1	TGCAGCGTCGGAACCGGGACAGGGACTCACGAGCAGTACTTC	CSVGTGTGTHEQYF
TRBJ1-5	TRBV15	once	-	TGTGCCACCAGCAGTTCCCGACAGCAGAATCAGCCCCAGCATTTT	CATSSSRQQNQPQHF
TRBJ1-4	TRBV28	-	TRBD1	TGTGCCAGCAGTTTAGACCGGGACAGCTTCTCAACTAATGAAAAACTGTTTTTT	CASSLDRDSFSTNEKLFF
TRBJ2-4	TRBV9	-	-	TGTGCCAGCAGCGTCGTCCCGAGGGACATTCAGTACTTC	CASSVVPRDIQYF
TRBJ1-5	TRBV30	-	-	TGTGCCTGGAGTCCGGGGGACCAGAAGCCCCAGCATTTT	CAWSPGDQKPQHF
TRBJ2-5	TRBV10-3	-	TRBD2	TGTGCCATCAGTGAGTCCGTAGTGGCCCCGGGAGGGGTAGAGACCCAGTACTTC	CAISESVVAPGGVETQYF
TRBJ1-2	TRBV29-1	-	TRBD1	TGCAGCGTTGAGACAGGGGGGGCCTATGGCTACACCTTC	CSVETGGAYGYTF
TRBJ1-2	TRBV7-9	-	-	TGTGCCAGCAGCTTAGGTGGGCAGTCCTGGGGCTACACCTTC	CASSLGGQSWGYTF
TRBJ2-6	TRBV7-3	-	-	TGTGCCAGCAGCAACAGGGATTCTGGGGCCAACGGCCTGACTTTC	CASSNRDSGANGLTF
TRBJ1-1	TRBV19	-	-	TGTGCCAGTAGTATAGCGGAGGGTACTGAAGCTTTCTTT	CASSIAEGTEAFF
TRBJ1-2	TRBV7-2	-	-	TGTGCCAGCAGGGAACAAGACATCTATGGCTACACCTTC	CASREQDIYGYTF
TRBJ2-7	TRBV7-6	once	TRBD2	TGTGCCAGCAGCTTATCACTAGCGGGTGCCTACGAGCAGTACTTC	CASSLSLAGAYEQYF
TRBJ2-1	TRBV7-2	-	TRBD2	TGTGCCAGCAGCCGACTAGCGGGGGGGCCGGGGGATGAGCAGTTCTTC	CASSRLAGGPGDEQFF
TRBJ1-3	TRBV6-6	-	-	TGTGCCAGCAGTTACGGTCAGATCTCTGGAAACACCATATATTTT	CASSYGQISGNTIYF
TRBJ2-3	TRBV5-4	-	TRBD1	TGTGCCAGCAGCTTGGGTGGACAGGGGCCGGATACGCAGTATTTT	CASSLGGQGPDTQYF
TRBJ1-2	TRBV5-6	few	-	TGTGCCAGCAGCACTCAACCGACGGGGCATGCGGGGGGCTACACCTTC	CASSTQPTGHAGGYTF
TRBJ2-7	TRBV2	-	TRBD1	TGTGCCAGCAGACAGGGGCGGGAGCAGTACTTC	CASRQGREQYF
TRBJ2-7	TRBV7-9	-	TRBD1	TGTGCCAGCAGCCAGGGACAGGGAGAAGCCTACGAGCAGTACTTC	CASSQGQGEAYEQYF
TRBJ2-1	TRBV19	once	TRBD2	TGTGCCAGTACTGAGACTAGCGGGATTTACAATGAGCAGTTCTTC	CASTETSGIYNEQFF
TRBJ1-5	TRBV6-5	few	-	TGTGCCAGCTCTCGGGGGGCGGACTTGGGTCAGCCCCAGCATTTT	CASSRGADLGQPQHF
TRBJ1-3	TRBV9	once	TRBD1	TGTGCCAGCAGCGCACAGGGGAACTCTGGAAACACCATATATTTT	CASSAQGNSGNTIYF
TRBJ1-1	TRBV5-6	few	TRBD1	TGTGCCAGCAGCCAGCTGACGACAGGGAAAACTGAAGCTTTCTTT	CASSQLTTGKTEAFF